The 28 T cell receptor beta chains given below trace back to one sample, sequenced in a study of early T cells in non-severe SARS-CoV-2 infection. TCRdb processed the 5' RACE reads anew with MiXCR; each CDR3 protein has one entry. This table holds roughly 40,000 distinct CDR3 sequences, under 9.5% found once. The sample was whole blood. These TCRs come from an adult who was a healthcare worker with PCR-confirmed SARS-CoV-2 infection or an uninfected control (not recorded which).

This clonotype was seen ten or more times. The CDR3 sequence: CSVEGTYRGEGYGYTF. DNA of the CDR3: TGCAGCGTTGAAGGAACCTACAGGGGAGAGGGCTATGGCTACACCTTC. V usage is TRBV29-1 and J usage is TRBJ1-2; 7 nucleotides line up with TRBD1. Germline-derived CDR1 and CDR2 are SQVTM and ANQGSEA. This CDR3 comprises 16 residues. V dropped 1 base and J dropped 4; count of bases not matched to a gene: 12. Full variable domain (rest looked up from reference TRBV29-1 and TRBJ1-2): SAVISQKPSRDICQRGTSLTIQCQVDSQVTMMFWYRQQPGQSLTLIATANQGSEATYESGFVIDKFPISRPNLTFSTLTVSNMSPEDSSIYLCSVEGTYRGEGYGYTFGSGTRLTVV.

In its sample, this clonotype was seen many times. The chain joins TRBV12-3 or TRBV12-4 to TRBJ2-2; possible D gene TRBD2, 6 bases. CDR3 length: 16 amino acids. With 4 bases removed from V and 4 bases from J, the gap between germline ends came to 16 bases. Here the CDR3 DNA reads TGTGCCAGCAGTTGGGGGACTGAATTCAGCACCGGGGAGCTGTTTTTT. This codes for CASSWGTEFSTGELFF.

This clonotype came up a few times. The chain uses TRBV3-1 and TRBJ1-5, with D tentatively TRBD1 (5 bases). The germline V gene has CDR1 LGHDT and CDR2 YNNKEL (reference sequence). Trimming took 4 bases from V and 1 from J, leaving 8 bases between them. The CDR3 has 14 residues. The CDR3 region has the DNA TGTGCCAGCAGCCTGCAGGGAAGCAATCAGCCCCAGCATTTT. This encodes CASSLQGSNQPQHF.

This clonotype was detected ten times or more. The CDR3 spells CASSFTREYEQYF. The CDR3 region has the DNA TGCGCCAGCAGCTTTACGAGGGAGTACGAGCAGTACTTC. The chain is built from TRBV5-1 and TRBJ2-7; tentatively, D is TRBD2 (5 bases). Germline V gene sequence: CDR1 SGHRS, CDR2 YFSETQ. Trimming cost V 2 bases and J 4 bases, with 10 bases left between them. The CDR3 totals 13 residues. Full variable domain (outside the CDR3, taken from reference TRBV5-1 and TRBJ2-7): KAGVTQTPRYLIKTRGQQVTLSCSPISGHRSVSWYQQTPGQGLQFLFEYFSETQRNKGNFPGRFSGRQFSNSRSEMNVSTLELGDSALYLCASSFTREYEQYFGPGTRLTVT.

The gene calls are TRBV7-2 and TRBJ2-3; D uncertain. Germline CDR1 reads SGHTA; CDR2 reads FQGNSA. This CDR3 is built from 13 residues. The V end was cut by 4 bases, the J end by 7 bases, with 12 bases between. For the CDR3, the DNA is TGTGCCAGCAGCTCCCCGGATTCTCATACGCAGTATTTT. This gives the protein CASSSPDSHTQYF.

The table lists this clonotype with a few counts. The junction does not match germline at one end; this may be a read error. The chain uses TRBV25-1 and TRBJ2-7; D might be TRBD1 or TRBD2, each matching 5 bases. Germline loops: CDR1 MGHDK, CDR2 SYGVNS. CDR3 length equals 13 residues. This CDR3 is CASSEDDSGAQDF. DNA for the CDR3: TGTGCCAGCAGTGAAGATGACAGCGGTGCGCAGGACTTC.

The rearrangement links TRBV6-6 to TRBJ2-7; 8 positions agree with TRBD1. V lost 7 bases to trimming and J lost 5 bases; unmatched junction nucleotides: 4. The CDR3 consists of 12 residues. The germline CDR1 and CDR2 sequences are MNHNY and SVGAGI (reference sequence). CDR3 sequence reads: CASTKQGDEQYF. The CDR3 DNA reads TGTGCCAGCACCAAACAGGGGGACGAGCAGTACTTC.

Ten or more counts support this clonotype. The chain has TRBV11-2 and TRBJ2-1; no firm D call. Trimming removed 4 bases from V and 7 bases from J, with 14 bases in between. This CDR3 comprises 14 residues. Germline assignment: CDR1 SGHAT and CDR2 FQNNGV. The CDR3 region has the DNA TGTGCCAGCAGCTCCGACTTCCCTTCAAATGAGCAGTTCTTC. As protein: CASSSDFPSNEQFF. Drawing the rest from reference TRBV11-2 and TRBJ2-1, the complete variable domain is EAGVAQSPRYKIIEKRQSVAFWCNPISGHATLYWYQQILGQGPKLLIQFQNNGVVDDSQLPKDRFSAERLKGVDSTLKIQPAKLEDSAVYLCASSSDFPSNEQFFGPGTRLTVL.

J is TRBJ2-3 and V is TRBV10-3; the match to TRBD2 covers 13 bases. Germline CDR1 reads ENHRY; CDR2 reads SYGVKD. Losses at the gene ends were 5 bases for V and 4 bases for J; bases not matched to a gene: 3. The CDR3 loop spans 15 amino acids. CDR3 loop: CAISTSGGASDTQYF. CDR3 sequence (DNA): TGTGCCATCAGTACTAGCGGGGGGGCATCAGATACGCAGTATTTT.

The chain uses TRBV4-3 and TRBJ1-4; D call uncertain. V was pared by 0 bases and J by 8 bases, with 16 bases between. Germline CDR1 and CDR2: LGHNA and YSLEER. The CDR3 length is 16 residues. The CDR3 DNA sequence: TGCGCCAGCAGCCAAGATCGGTCAACCGCAGCGGAAAAACTGTTTTTT. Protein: CASSQDRSTAAEKLFF.

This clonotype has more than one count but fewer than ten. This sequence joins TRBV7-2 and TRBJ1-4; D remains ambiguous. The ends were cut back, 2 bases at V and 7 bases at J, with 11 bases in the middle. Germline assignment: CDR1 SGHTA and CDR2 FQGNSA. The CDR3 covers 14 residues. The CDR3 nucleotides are TGTGCCAGCAGCTTAAGCTTCCCTGGTGAAAAACTGTTTTTT. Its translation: CASSLSFPGEKLFF.

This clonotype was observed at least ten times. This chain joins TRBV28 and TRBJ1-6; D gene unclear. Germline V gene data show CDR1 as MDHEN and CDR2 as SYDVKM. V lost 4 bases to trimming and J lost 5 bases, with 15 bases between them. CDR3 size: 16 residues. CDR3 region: CASSSRTDRDNSPLHF. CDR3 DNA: TGTGCCAGCAGTTCCAGGACGGATCGTGATAATTCACCCCTCCACTTT. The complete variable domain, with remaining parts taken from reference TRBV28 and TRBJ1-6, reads DVKVTQSSRYLVKRTGEKVFLECVQDMDHENMFWYRQDPGLGLRLIYFSYDVKMKEKGDIPEGYSVSREKKERFSLILESASTNQTSMYLCASSSRTDRDNSPLHFGNGTRLTVT.

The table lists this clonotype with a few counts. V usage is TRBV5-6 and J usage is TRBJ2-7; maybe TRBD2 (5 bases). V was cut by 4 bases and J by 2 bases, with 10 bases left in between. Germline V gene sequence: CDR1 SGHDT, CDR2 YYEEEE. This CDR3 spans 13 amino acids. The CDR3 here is CASSPGSPYEQYF. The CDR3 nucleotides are TGTGCCAGCAGCCCGGGGTCCCCCTACGAGCAGTACTTC.

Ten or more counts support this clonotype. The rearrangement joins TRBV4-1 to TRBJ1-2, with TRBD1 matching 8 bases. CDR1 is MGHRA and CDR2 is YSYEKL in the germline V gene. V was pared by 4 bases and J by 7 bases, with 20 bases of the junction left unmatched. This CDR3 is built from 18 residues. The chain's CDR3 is CASSLQRNRGDRGGGYTF. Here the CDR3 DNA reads TGCGCCAGCAGCCTCCAAAGGAATCGGGGCGACAGGGGCGGTGGCTACACCTTC.

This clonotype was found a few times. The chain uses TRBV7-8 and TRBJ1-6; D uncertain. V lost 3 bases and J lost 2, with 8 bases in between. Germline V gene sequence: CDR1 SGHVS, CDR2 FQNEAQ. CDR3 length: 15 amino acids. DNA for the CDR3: TGTGCCAGCAGCTTTAATGGTGCCTATAATTCACCCCTCCACTTT. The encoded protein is CASSFNGAYNSPLHF.

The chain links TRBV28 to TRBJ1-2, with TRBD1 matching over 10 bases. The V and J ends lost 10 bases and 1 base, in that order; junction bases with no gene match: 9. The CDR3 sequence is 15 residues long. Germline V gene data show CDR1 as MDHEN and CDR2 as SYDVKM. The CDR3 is CATRTGGALNYGYTF. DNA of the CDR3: TGTGCCACACGGACAGGGGGAGCCCTTAACTATGGCTACACCTTC.

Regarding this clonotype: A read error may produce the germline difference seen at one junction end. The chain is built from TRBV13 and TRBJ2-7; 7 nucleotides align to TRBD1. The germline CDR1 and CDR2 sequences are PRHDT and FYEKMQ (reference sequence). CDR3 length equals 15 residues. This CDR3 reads CVSSPTGDSSYEQYF. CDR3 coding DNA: TGTGTCAGCAGCCCGACCGGGGACAGCTCCTACGAGCAGTACTTC. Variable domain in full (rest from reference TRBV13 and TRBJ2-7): AAGVIQSPRHLIKEKRETATLKCYPIPRHDTVYWYQQGPGQDPQFLISFYEKMQSDKGSIPDRFSAQQFSDYHSELNMSSLELGDSALYFCVSSPTGDSSYEQYFGPGTRLTVT.

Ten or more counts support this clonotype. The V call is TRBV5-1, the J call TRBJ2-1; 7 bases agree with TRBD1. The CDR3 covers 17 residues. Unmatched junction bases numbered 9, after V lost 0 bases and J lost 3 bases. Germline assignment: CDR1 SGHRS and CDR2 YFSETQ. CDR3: CASSLAAKGAHYNEQFF. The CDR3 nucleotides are TGCGCCAGCAGCTTGGCCGCCAAGGGGGCTCACTACAATGAGCAGTTCTTC.

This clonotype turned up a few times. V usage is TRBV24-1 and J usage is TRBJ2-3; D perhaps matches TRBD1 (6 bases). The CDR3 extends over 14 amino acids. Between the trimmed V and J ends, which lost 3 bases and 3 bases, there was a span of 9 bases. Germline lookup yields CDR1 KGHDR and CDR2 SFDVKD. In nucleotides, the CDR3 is TGTGCCACCAGTGATCCCCAGGGGACAGATACGCAGTATTTT. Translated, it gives CATSDPQGTDTQYF.

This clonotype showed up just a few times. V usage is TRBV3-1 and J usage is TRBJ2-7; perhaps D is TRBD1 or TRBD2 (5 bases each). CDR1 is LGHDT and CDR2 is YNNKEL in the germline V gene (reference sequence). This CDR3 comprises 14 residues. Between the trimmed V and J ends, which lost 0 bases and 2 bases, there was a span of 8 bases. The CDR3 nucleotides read TGTGCCAGCAGCCAAGATCTGGGGGCCTACGAGCAGTACTTC. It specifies CASSQDLGAYEQYF.

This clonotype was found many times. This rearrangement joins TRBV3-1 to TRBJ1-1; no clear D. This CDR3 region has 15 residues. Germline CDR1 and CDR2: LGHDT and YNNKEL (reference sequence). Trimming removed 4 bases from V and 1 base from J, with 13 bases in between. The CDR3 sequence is CASSLLRRSNTEAFF. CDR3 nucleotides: TGTGCCAGCAGCCTCCTGAGACGGTCGAACACTGAAGCTTTCTTT.

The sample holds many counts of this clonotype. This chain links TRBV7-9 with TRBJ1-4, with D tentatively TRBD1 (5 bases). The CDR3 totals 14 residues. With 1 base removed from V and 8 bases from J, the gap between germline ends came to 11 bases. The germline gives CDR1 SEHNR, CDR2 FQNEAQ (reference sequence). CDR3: CASSLGGVDEKLFF. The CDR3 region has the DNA TGTGCCAGCAGCTTAGGGGGCGTCGACGAAAAACTGTTTTTT.

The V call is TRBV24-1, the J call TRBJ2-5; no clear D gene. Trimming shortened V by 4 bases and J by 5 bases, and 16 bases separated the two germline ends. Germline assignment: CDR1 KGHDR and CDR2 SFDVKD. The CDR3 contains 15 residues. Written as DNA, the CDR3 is TGTGCCACCAGTGACCCCAGTTTCGGTTTGGAGACCCAGTACTTC. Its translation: CATSDPSFGLETQYF.

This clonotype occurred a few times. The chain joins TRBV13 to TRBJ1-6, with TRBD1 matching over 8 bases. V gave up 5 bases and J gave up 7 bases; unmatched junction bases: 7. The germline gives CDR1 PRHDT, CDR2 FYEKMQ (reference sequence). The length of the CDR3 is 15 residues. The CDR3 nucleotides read TGTGCCAGCAGCACGGACAGGGAAGGAAATTCACCCCTCCACTTT. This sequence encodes CASSTDREGNSPLHF.

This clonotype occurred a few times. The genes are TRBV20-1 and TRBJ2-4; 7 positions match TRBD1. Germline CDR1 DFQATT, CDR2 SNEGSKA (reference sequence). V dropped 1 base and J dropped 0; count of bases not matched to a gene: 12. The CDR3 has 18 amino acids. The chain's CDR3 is CSARVGIRDRSAKNIQYF. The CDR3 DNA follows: TGCAGTGCTAGAGTAGGGATCCGGGACAGATCAGCCAAAAACATTCAGTACTTC.

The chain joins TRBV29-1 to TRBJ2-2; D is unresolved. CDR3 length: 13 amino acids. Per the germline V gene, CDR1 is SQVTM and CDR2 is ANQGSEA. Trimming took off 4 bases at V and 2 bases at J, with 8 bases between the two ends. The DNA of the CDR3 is TGCAGCGTTGTAAAATCAAACACCGGGGAGCTGTTTTTT. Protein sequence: CSVVKSNTGELFF.

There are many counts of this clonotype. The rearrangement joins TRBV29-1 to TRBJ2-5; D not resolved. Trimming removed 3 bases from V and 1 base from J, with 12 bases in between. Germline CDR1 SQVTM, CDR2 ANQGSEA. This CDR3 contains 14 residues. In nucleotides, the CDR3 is TGCAGCGTTGACAGTCGGTATTTCCAAGAGACCCAGTACTTC. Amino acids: CSVDSRYFQETQYF.

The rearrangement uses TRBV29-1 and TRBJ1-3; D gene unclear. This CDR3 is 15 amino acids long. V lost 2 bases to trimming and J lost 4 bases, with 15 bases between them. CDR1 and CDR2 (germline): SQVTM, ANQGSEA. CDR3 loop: CSVELALLPGNTIYF. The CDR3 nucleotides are TGCAGCGTTGAACTGGCCCTTCTCCCCGGAAACACCATATATTTT.